This T cell receptor beta chain was sequenced for a study of CD8 T cells in ankylosing spondylitis. Trimming cost V 0 bases and J 0 bases; bases outside gene matches: 5. The CDR3 has 16 amino acids. CDR1 and CDR2 (germline): SGHDN, FVKESK. Study-wide results and limits: Disease-linked clones were CD8+ and relatively rare in peripheral blood. Some motif variants had been reported before (in reactive arthritis synovial fluid and blood). Within ankylosing spondylitis blood, a TCR beta motif made up of under 10 highly homologous variants appeared to be characteristic. Disease-linked clones reportedly concentrated significantly in matched ankylosing spondylitis synovial fluid.

Researchers built TCR beta libraries using quantitative 5'-RACE with molecular barcodes. TCRdb processed the 5' RACE reads anew with MiXCR; each CDR3 protein has one entry. The sample consists of some 200,000 distinct CDR3 sequences, approximately 7.3% of them appearing once. Turning to this clonotype: Its antigen is not known.

The sample consisted of blood, either unsorted or a sorted T cell fraction (not recorded which). The J gene is TRBJ2-7, the V gene TRBV14; 7 bases map to TRBD2. The sequence came from a male donor with ankylosing spondylitis. CDR3 protein: CASSQDRLADSYEQYF. Written as DNA, the CDR3 is TGTGCCAGCAGCCAAGATAGGCTAGCGGACTCCTACGAGCAGTACTTC.